These 27 T cell receptor beta chains came from one sample sequenced in a study of cytomegalovirus exposure and HLA in healthy donors. The data were produced by immunoSEQ multiplex PCR, yet TCRdb's version contains in-frame clones alone and is incomplete. Among around 300,000 clones listed, 87% were seen once. Sequences were obtained from PBMCs. These receptors were taken from a woman aged 30 to 39 in good health and CMV-seropositive.

For the CDR3, the DNA is TGTGCCAGCCTTGACAGGGGCAACTATGGCTACACCTTC. Translation: CASLDRGNYGYTF. The J gene is TRBJ1-2, the V gene TRBV28; 8 positions agree with TRBD1. The V and J ends lost 8 bases and 2 bases, in that order; junction bases with no gene match: 4. The CDR3 consists of 13 residues. Germline V gene lookup returns CDR1 MDHEN and CDR2 SYDVKM.

The chain is built from TRBV9 and TRBJ2-3, with 8 bases aligning to TRBD2. Per the germline V gene, CDR1 is SGDLS and CDR2 is YYNGEE. The trim removed 3 bases at V and 9 bases at J, leaving 15 bases unmatched. CDR3 length: 16 residues. The CDR3 DNA is TGTGCCAGCAGCGGAGTAGATCGGGGGGGGCCTGGCACGCAGTATTTT. Amino acid sequence: CASSGVDRGGPGTQYF.

The chain uses TRBV6-5 and TRBJ2-7, with D possibly matching TRBD1 (6 bases). The germline gives CDR1 MNHEY, CDR2 SVGAGI. This CDR3 is 13 amino acids long. Deletions cut 3 bases from V and 4 bases from J, with 10 bases between. The CDR3 protein is CASSYTGPYEQYF. The DNA of the CDR3 is TGTGCCAGCAGTTATACAGGGCCATACGAGCAGTACTTC.

V gene TRBV19 combines with J gene TRBJ2-7; D might be TRBD1 or TRBD2, each matching 5 bases. The germline CDR1 and CDR2 sequences are LNHDA and SQIVND (reference sequence). With 0 bases removed from V and 2 bases from J, the gap between germline ends came to 11 bases. The CDR3 totals 15 residues. This chain's CDR3 is CASSIDRDGPYEQYF. The CDR3 region has the DNA TGTGCCAGTAGTATAGATCGGGACGGACCCTACGAGCAGTACTTC.

This clone showed up just once. The V call is TRBV7-8, the J call TRBJ2-3; D call uncertain. Germline lookup yields CDR1 SGHVS and CDR2 FQNEAQ. V was cut by 5 bases and J by 6 bases, with 6 bases left in between. This CDR3 has 11 residues. The CDR3 bases are TGTGCCAGCAGCCAGTCGGATACGCAGTATTTT. Translation gives CASSQSDTQYF.

The chain combines TRBV5-1 with TRBJ1-1; no definite D call. The germline V and J ends were trimmed by 0 bases and 1 base, with 10 bases remaining between them. Per germline, CDR1 SGHRS and CDR2 YFSETQ. The CDR3 extends over 15 amino acids. The CDR3: CASSLGRFGNTEAFF. The CDR3 region has the DNA TGCGCCAGCAGCTTGGGGAGGTTTGGGAACACTGAAGCTTTCTTT.

The chain has TRBV2 and TRBJ1-5, with a weak D call TRBD1 (5 bases). The CDR3 is 15 amino acids. The germline CDR1 and CDR2 sequences are SNHLY and FYNNEI. V dropped 7 bases and J dropped 1 base, with 14 bases sitting between them. CDR3 loop: CASTWERGSNQPQHF. CDR3 nucleotides: TGTGCCAGCACTTGGGAAAGGGGAAGCAATCAGCCCCAGCATTTT.

The J gene is TRBJ2-7, the V gene TRBV11-1; D possibly matches TRBD1 or TRBD2 (5 bases each). CDR3 length: 14 amino acids. Germline V lookup: CDR1 SGHAT, CDR2 FQDESV (reference sequence). The germline V and J ends were trimmed by 5 bases and 3 bases, with 14 bases remaining between them. The CDR3: CASSGGYSGYEQYF. The CDR3 DNA reads as TGTGCCAGCAGCGGGGGATATTCTGGCTACGAGCAGTACTTC.

In this sample, this clone turned up a few times. V usage is TRBV5-1 and J usage is TRBJ1-1; D unresolved. Germline V CDR1 and CDR2: SGHRS, YFSETQ. V was shortened by 1 base and J by 0 bases, with 7 bases between the two germline ends. The CDR3 length is 14 residues. CDR3 in amino acids: CASSLSGMNTEAFF. The CDR3 nucleotides read TGCGCCAGCAGCTTGAGCGGAATGAACACTGAAGCTTTCTTT.

This clone was found a few times. The rearrangement uses TRBV7-9 and TRBJ2-1; 11 bases match TRBD1. This CDR3 is 18 amino acids long. Trimming at V came to 0 bases and at J to 12 bases, leaving 16 bases not matched to a gene. Per germline, CDR1 SEHNR and CDR2 FQNEAQ (reference sequence). CDR3 sequence reads: CASSLARSLDRGLLWQFF. The CDR3 nucleotides read TGTGCCAGCAGCTTAGCAAGGAGTCTGGACAGGGGGCTCTTATGGCAGTTCTTC.

The chain uses TRBV13 and TRBJ1-4; TRBD1 matches 7 bases. With V trimmed by 5 bases and J by 4 bases, 13 bases remained unmatched. The CDR3 covers 17 residues. CDR1 is PRHDT and CDR2 is FYEKMQ in the germline V gene (reference sequence). CDR3 in DNA: TGTGCCAGCAGCCCCCCGGGGACAGACAGAGATAATGAAAAACTGTTTTTT. Translating it yields CASSPPGTDRDNEKLFF.

The chain couples TRBV7-2 to TRBJ1-2, with D possibly matching TRBD1 (5 bases). V was pared by 7 bases and J by 2 bases, with 14 bases between. The CDR3 runs to 14 residues. Germline V CDR1 and CDR2: SGHTA, FQGNSA. The CDR3 region is CASTPTVTNYGYTF. CDR3 in DNA: TGTGCCAGCACCCCGACAGTTACAAACTATGGCTACACCTTC.

The chain employs TRBV29-1 and TRBJ1-4; the D is unclear. The V and J ends lost 6 bases and 12 bases respectively, with 14 bases between them. CDR3 length: 11 amino acids. Germline lookup yields CDR1 SQVTM and CDR2 ANQGSEA. The CDR3 is CSVAREYQLFF. CDR3 DNA sequence: TGCAGCGTGGCAAGGGAATACCAACTGTTTTTT.

The chain uses TRBV9 and TRBJ2-1, with D uncertain. V dropped 3 bases and J dropped 5 bases, with 9 bases sitting between them. The V gene's germline CDR1 is SGDLS and CDR2 YYNGEE. The CDR3 sequence is 13 residues long. As DNA, the CDR3 is TGTGCCAGCAGCGACCCAAGGAACAATGAGCAGTTCTTC. Protein: CASSDPRNNEQFF.

The chain recombines TRBV28 with TRBJ2-3; 7 bases line up with TRBD1. V gave up 4 bases and J gave up 2 bases; unmatched junction bases: 9. The CDR3 has 16 amino acids. The germline V gene encodes CDR1 MDHEN and CDR2 SYDVKM. Here the CDR3 DNA reads TGTGCCAGCAGTTACGGCCTACAGGGGATCACAGATACGCAGTATTTT. Protein product: CASSYGLQGITDTQYF. The complete variable domain, with remaining parts taken from reference TRBV28 and TRBJ2-3, reads DVKVTQSSRYLVKRTGEKVFLECVQDMDHENMFWYRQDPGLGLRLIYFSYDVKMKEKGDIPEGYSVSREKKERFSLILESASTNQTSMYLCASSYGLQGITDTQYFGPGTRLTVL.

This clone turned up a few times. The rearrangement uses TRBV27 and TRBJ2-1; D unclear. CDR3 size: 14 residues. Per the germline V gene, CDR1 is MNHEY and CDR2 is SMNVEV (reference sequence). V lost 7 bases, J lost 0 bases, and 10 bases lay in between. The DNA for the CDR3 is TGTGCCAGCAAGAGTATCGGCTCCTACAATGAGCAGTTCTTC. It specifies CASKSIGSYNEQFF.

The V gene is TRBV14, the J gene TRBJ2-3, with 15 bases identical to TRBD2. Germline trimming cut 1 base from V and 4 bases from J; bases unmatched to any gene: 6. CDR1 and CDR2 (germline): SGHDN, FVKESK. This CDR3 comprises 18 residues. Written as DNA, the CDR3 is TGTGCCAGCAGCCAAGCCAGGACTAGCGGGGGGGCCGCAGATACGCAGTATTTT. Its protein product is CASSQARTSGGAADTQYF.

This clone appeared a single time. The chain is built from TRBV14 and TRBJ2-7; tentative D call: TRBD1 (5 bases). V lost 4 bases, J lost 3 bases, and 10 bases lay in between. CDR1 is SGHDN, CDR2 FVKESK, per germline. This CDR3 is 13 amino acids long. This CDR3 is CASSRDRGYEQYF. The CDR3 coding sequence is TGTGCCAGCAGCCGTGATAGGGGCTACGAGCAGTACTTC.

V gene TRBV2 combines with J gene TRBJ2-1; D might be TRBD1 (5 bases). The CDR3 is 11 residues long. Germline V lookup: CDR1 SNHLY, CDR2 FYNNEI. The V end was cut by 6 bases, the J end by 6 bases, with 6 bases between. In DNA form, the CDR3 reads TGTGCCAGCAGCGACAGCAATGAGCAGTTCTTC. It encodes CASSDSNEQFF. The complete variable domain, with remaining parts taken from reference TRBV2 and TRBJ2-1, reads EPEVTQTPSHQVTQMGQEVILRCVPISNHLYFYWYRQILGQKVEFLVSFYNNEISEKSEIFDDQFSVERPDGSNFTLKIRSTKLEDSAMYFCASSDSNEQFFGPGTRLTVL.

The rearrangement joins TRBV30 to TRBJ1-5; D is uncertain. The germline CDR1 and CDR2 sequences are GTSNPN and SVGIG (reference sequence). V was clipped by 5 bases and J by 0 bases, with 14 bases between them. The CDR3 consists of 15 residues. The CDR3 sequence is CAWGYARNSNQPQHF. For the CDR3, the DNA is TGTGCCTGGGGATACGCGAGAAATAGCAATCAGCCCCAGCATTTT.

The chain carries TRBV7-2 and TRBJ2-5; 8 bases are shared with TRBD1. Trimming removed 1 base from V and 1 base from J; junction bases left unmatched: 2. Per the germline V gene, CDR1 is SGHTA and CDR2 is FQGNSA. There are 15 residues in the CDR3. The chain's CDR3 is CASSLVGTGQETQYF. CDR3 DNA: TGTGCCAGCAGCTTAGTCGGGACAGGCCAAGAGACCCAGTACTTC.

In this sample, this clone turned up once. The chain has TRBV27 and TRBJ2-1; 8 nucleotides align to TRBD2. Losses at the gene ends were 4 bases for V and 5 bases for J; bases not matched to a gene: 7. Germline V CDR1 and CDR2: MNHEY, SMNVEV (reference sequence). CDR3 length: 15 residues. Here the CDR3 reads CASSWGLETNNEQFF. The DNA for the CDR3 is TGTGCCAGCAGTTGGGGACTAGAAACAAACAATGAGCAGTTCTTC.

The genes are TRBV4-2 and TRBJ2-1, with 9 bases aligning to TRBD2. Looked up from germline, CDR1 is LGHNA and CDR2 is YNFKEQ. The V and J ends lost 3 bases and 5 bases, in that order; junction bases with no gene match: 11. The CDR3 totals 17 residues. The CDR3 is CASSHSGTSIVHNEQFF. CDR3 bases: TGTGCCAGCAGCCATTCTGGGACTAGCATCGTGCACAATGAGCAGTTCTTC.

A note on this clone: This sample includes further DNA sequences coding for the same CDR3. The chain links TRBV4-1 to TRBJ2-7; the D gene is possibly TRBD2 (7 bases). There are 14 residues in the CDR3. V was trimmed by 5 bases and J by 3 bases, leaving 14 bases between them. Per the germline V gene, CDR1 is MGHRA and CDR2 is YSYEKL. This CDR3 is CASSSPGGLYEQYF. The CDR3 DNA is TGCGCCAGCAGCAGCCCGGGGGGCCTCTACGAGCAGTACTTC.

The V call is TRBV2, the J call TRBJ2-3, with a possible D match to TRBD1 (5 bases). V was pared by 2 bases and J by 1 base, with 7 bases between. The CDR3 is 14 residues long. The germline V gene has CDR1 SNHLY and CDR2 FYNNEI. CDR3 sequence reads: CASSEQGRTDTQYF. CDR3 coding DNA: TGTGCCAGCAGTGAACAGGGCCGCACAGATACGCAGTATTTT.

This sequence joins TRBV29-1 and TRBJ2-7; tentatively, D is TRBD2 (5 bases). Per the germline V gene, CDR1 is SQVTM and CDR2 is ANQGSEA. This CDR3 contains 12 residues. Between the trimmed V and J ends, which lost 0 bases and 2 bases, there was a span of 5 bases. The DNA of the CDR3 is TGCAGCGTTGAAGAAGCGGCCTACGAGCAGTACTTC. It is translated as CSVEEAAYEQYF.

The rearrangement uses TRBV9 and TRBJ2-7; 11 nucleotides agree with TRBD1. Per germline, CDR1 SGDLS and CDR2 YYNGEE. There are 15 residues in the CDR3. Losses at the gene ends were 4 bases for V and 0 bases for J; bases not matched to a gene: 3. Here the CDR3 DNA reads TGTGCCAGCAGCATCGGGACAGGGGGCTCCTACGAGCAGTACTTC. It yields the protein CASSIGTGGSYEQYF.